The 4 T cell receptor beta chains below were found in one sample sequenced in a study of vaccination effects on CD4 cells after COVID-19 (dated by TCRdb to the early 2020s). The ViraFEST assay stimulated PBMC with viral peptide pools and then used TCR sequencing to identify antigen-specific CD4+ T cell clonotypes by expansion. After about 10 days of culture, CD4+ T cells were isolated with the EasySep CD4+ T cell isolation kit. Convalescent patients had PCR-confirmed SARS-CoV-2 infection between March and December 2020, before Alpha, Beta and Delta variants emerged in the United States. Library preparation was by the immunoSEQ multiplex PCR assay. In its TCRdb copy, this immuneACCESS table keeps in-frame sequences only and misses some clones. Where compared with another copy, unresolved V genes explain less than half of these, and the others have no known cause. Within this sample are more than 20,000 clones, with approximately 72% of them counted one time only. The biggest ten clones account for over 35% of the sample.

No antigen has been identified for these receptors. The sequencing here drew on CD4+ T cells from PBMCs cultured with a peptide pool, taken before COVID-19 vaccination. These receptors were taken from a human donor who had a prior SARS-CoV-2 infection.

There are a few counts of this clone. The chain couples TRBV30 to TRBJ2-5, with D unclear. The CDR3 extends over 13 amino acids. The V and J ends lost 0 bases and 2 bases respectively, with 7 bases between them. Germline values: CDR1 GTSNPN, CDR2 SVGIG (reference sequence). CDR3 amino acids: CAWSVNIQETQYF. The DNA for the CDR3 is TGTGCCTGGAGTGTTAACATTCAAGAGACCCAGTACTTC.

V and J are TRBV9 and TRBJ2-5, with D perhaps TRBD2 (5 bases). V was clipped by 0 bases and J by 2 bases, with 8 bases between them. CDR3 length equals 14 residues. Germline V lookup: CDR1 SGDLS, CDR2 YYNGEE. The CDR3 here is CASSVGAGQETQYF. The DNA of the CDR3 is TGTGCCAGCAGCGTAGGGGCGGGTCAAGAGACCCAGTACTTC.

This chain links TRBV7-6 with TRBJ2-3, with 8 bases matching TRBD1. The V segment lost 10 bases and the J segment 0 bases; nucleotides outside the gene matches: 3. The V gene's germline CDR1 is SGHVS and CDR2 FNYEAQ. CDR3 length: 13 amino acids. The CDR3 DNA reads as TGTGCCACCAGACAGGGGAGCACAGATACGCAGTATTTT. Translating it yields CATRQGSTDTQYF. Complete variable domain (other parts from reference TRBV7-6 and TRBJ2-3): GAGVSQSPRYKVTKRGQDVALRCDPISGHVSLYWYRQALGQGPEFLTYFNYEAQQDKSGLPNDRFSAERPEGSISTLTIQRTEQRDSAMYRCATRQGSTDTQYFGPGTRLTVL.

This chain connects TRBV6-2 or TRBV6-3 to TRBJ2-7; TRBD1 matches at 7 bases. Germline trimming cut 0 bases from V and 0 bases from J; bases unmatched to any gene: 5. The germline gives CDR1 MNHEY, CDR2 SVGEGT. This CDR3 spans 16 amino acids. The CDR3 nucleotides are TGTGCCAGCAGTTACTCTTCACAGGGGAACTCCTACGAGCAGTACTTC. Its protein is CASSYSSQGNSYEQYF.